This note documents a single T cell receptor beta chain sequence. There is no known antigen for this receptor. Qualities for individual bases were not recorded, and no much larger clone is one base off. Whole blood was collected in K2EDTA tubes by collaborating institutions according to the institutions' own protocols. For TCRbeta analysis, collaborators shipped samples in one of three forms: frozen whole blood, isolated PBMCs, or DNA extracted from either of those sample types. The data belong to a study of blood T cell repertoires in COVID-19 (TCRdb year 2020). About the investigation overall: Samples covering the acute and convalescent phases of COVID-19 were provided by collaborators in the United States, Italy and Spain. The material from the prospective study consisted of cDNA or gDNA derived from T cells, B-cell-depleted T cells, or PBMCs. Deeply sampled blood TCRbeta repertoires from subjects exposed to, actively infected with, or recovered from COVID-19 were included in the dataset. A freely available public database, intended as a resource for researchers studying the immune response to SARS-CoV-2, is where the repertoires were released. The samples were drawn from two sources: the first 160 participants of the ongoing ImmuneRACE study, and 1,254 subjects contributed by 6 global collaborators. Nearly every sample came with metadata listing a de-identified subject ID, COVID-19 status, age in years and sex. HLA class I and class II types, where available, came from metadata supplied by the sample provider rather than from assay-based typing.

There are 15 amino acids in the CDR3, from cysteine to phenylalanine inclusive. Just CDR3 DNA is preserved here, 45 bases in frame from base 1. V sheds 2 bases and J sheds 0 bases, leaving 8 bases between their ends. The germline V gene provides CDR1 SGHRS and CDR2 YFSETQ. The immunoSEQ Assay, a bias-controlled multiplex PCR, was used to amplify TCRbeta CDR3 regions from genomic DNA. The study's processing was this. Nucleated cell counts per sample were estimated from amplification of reference gene primers within the assay. To quantify the absolute abundance of each unique TCRbeta CDR3 rearrangement, sequence reads were collapsed and filtered. For each sample, productive Simpson clonality was calculated by taking the square root of Simpson's diversity index across productive rearrangements. The immuneACCESS repertoire file appears here via TCRdb, limited to in-frame rearrangements. These files lack a portion of the clones; in checked studies, under half of the deficit traces to unresolved V genes, and the cause of the others is not known. That table is the source of V, J and clone size, and D and trimming were worked out from the DNA. In this sample the table shows about 200,000 clones, 80% to 90% of which occur a single time. 8% to 13% of the sample goes to the ten largest clones.

Paper-wide results and their limitations: How much clinical and demographic metadata was included differed by source and by participant, and the metadata was provided uncurated.

The chain couples TRBV5-1 to TRBJ1-4, with an unclear D gene assignment. The material sequenced was peripheral blood. This clonotype was sampled from a woman older than 75 with acute or convalescent COVID-19. The CDR3 in this case is CASSFGGTTNEKLFF. The nucleotide sequence reads as follows: TGCGCCAGCAGCTTCGGCGGAACAACTAATGAAAAACTGTTTTTT.